This T cell receptor beta chain was observed in a study of tumor and adjacent non-tumor tissue in lung cancer. Background on the study: The cohort had under 15 adenocarcinoma, 2 squamous cell and 1 small cell patients. The patients, roughly 9 men and roughly 5 women, were about 30 to 85 with stage I to III disease. The study, taken as a whole, reports: Top 100 clones took a larger repertoire share in normal lung. Tumor tissue had significantly higher TCR diversity than normal lung.

This clonotype has a handful of counts. Its specificity is not known. The template was RNA from unsorted bulk tissue. The normal lung tissue was taken more than 3 cm from the tumor edge. Germline V CDR1 and CDR2: SGHDT, YYEEEE. V lost 6 bases and J 10 bases, leaving 13 bases between the germline ends. This CDR3 region has 11 residues. TCRbeta libraries were built with three rounds of nested PCR, modified from ARM-PCR. In TCRdb, the multiplex PCR reads were re-called with MiXCR into one record per CDR3 protein. This table holds 52,000 or so distinct CDR3 sequences, 74% found once. The chain couples TRBV5-6 to TRBJ1-2; no reliable D call. The receptor was isolated from a woman aged 55-69 years with non-small cell lung cancer. Input material: distant non-tumor lung tissue. The CDR3 DNA reads TGTGCCAGCAATGGCTCAAGCGCCTACACCTTC. Translated: CASNGSSAYTF.